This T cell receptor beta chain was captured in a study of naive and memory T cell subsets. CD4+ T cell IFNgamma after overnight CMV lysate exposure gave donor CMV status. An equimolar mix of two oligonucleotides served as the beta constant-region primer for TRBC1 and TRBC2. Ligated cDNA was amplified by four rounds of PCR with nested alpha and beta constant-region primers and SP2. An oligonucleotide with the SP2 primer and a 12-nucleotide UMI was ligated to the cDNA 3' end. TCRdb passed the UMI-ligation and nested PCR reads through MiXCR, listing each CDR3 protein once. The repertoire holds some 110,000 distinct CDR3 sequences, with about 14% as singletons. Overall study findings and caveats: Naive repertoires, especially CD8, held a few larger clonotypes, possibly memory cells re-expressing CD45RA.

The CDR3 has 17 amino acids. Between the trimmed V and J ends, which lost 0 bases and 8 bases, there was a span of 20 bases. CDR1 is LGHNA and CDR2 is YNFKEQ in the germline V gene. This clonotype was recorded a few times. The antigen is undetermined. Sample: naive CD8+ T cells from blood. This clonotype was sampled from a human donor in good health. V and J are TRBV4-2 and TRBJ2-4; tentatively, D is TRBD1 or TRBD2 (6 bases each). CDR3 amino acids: CASSQDVGGADRDIQYF. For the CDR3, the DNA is TGTGCCAGCAGCCAAGATGTCGGGGGCGCTGACCGTGACATTCAGTACTTC.